These 22 T cell receptor beta chains were sequenced from one sample in a study of T cells after yellow fever vaccination. In TCRdb, the 5' RACE reads were re-called with MiXCR into one record per CDR3 protein. This repertoire shows 90,000 to 130,000 distinct CDR3 sequences, 8.4% found once; its top ten account for roughly 25%. This sample comprised CD8+ T cells sorted from PBMCs, obtained 45 days after the yellow fever booster vaccination. The receptors were gathered from a man aged 25-45 years who received the YFV17D yellow fever vaccine.

The chain recombines TRBV7-9 with TRBJ2-5, with 9 positions matching TRBD2. The CDR3 contains 13 residues. Trimming at V came to 4 bases and at J to 6 bases, leaving 3 bases not matched to a gene. CDR1 is SEHNR and CDR2 is FQNEAQ in the germline V gene (reference sequence). The CDR3 here is CASSWTSEKTQYF. The CDR3 DNA reads as TGTGCCAGCAGCTGGACTAGCGAGAAGACCCAGTACTTC.

This clonotype was seen ten or more times. V is TRBV27 and J is TRBJ2-3, with D tentatively TRBD2 (6 bases). CDR1 is MNHEY, CDR2 SMNVEV, per germline (reference sequence). V gave up 6 bases and J gave up 3 bases, with 13 bases separating them. This CDR3 contains 14 residues. The CDR3 is CASSLTSRTDTQYF. DNA for the CDR3: TGTGCCAGCAGCCTGACTAGTAGAACAGATACGCAGTATTTT.

This clonotype was picked up many times. The chain joins TRBV7-2 to TRBJ2-1, with TRBD2 matching 7 bases. The ends lost 1 base at V and 1 base at J; junction bases unmatched: 4. The germline CDR1 and CDR2 sequences are SGHTA and FQGNSA. There are 16 residues in the CDR3. The CDR3 DNA reads as TGTGCCAGCAGCTTAGATGACGGGAGGTCCTACAATGAGCAGTTCTTC. This sequence encodes CASSLDDGRSYNEQFF.

This clonotype showed up many times. The CDR3 region has the DNA TGTGCCAGCAGCTTAGGGCTAGTTAACGAGCAGTACTTC. Its protein product is CASSLGLVNEQYF. The chain combines TRBV7-2 with TRBJ2-7; D is unresolved. The CDR3 is 13 amino acids. Deletions cut 1 base from V and 5 bases from J, with 9 bases between. CDR1 SGHTA and CDR2 FQGNSA come from the germline V gene.

In this sample, this clonotype turned up a few times. The rearrangement uses TRBV5-4 and TRBJ2-1; TRBD2 matches at 7 bases. This CDR3 region has 14 residues. The V and J ends lost 2 bases and 10 bases, in that order; junction bases with no gene match: 9. Germline CDR1 SGHNT, CDR2 YYREEE (reference sequence). CDR3 protein: CASSFWGGSREQFF. CDR3 coding DNA: TGTGCCAGCAGCTTTTGGGGCGGGAGTAGAGAGCAGTTCTTC. The entire variable domain, with the rest obtained from reference TRBV5-4 and TRBJ2-1, is as follows: ETGVTQSPTHLIKTRGQQVTLRCSSQSGHNTVSWYQQALGQGPQFIFQYYREEENGRGNFPPRFSGLQFPNYSSELNVNALELDDSALYLCASSFWGGSREQFFGPGTRLTVL.

This clonotype was seen more than once but under ten times. The chain employs TRBV5-1 and TRBJ2-1; weak D call: TRBD2 (5 bases). V shed 5 bases and J shed 4 bases, with 16 bases lying between them. This CDR3 is built from 15 residues. Germline CDR1 and CDR2: SGHRS and YFSETQ. The DNA of the CDR3 is TGCGCCAGCAGTCCGTTAGGCTGGAGGTACAATGAGCAGTTCTTC. This encodes CASSPLGWRYNEQFF.

This clonotype occurred a few times. This chain connects TRBV27 to TRBJ1-1; 9 bases match TRBD1. V trimming: 5 bases; J trimming: 5 bases; junction bases outside the gene matches: 6. Germline values: CDR1 MNHEY, CDR2 SMNVEV (reference sequence). The CDR3 runs to 14 residues. The CDR3 here is CASSPTGGRTEAFF. CDR3 nucleotides: TGTGCCAGCAGTCCCACAGGGGGCCGGACTGAAGCTTTCTTT.

This clonotype was found many times. The chain recombines TRBV29-1 with TRBJ2-5; D is undetermined. The CDR3 runs to 13 residues. Germline CDR1 and CDR2: SQVTM and ANQGSEA. Trimming stripped 7 bases from V and 2 bases from J, with 14 bases between. CDR3 protein: CSAPGEAQETQYF. The DNA of the CDR3 is TGCAGCGCACCCGGAGAGGCGCAAGAGACCCAGTACTTC.

In its sample, this clonotype was seen many times. The rearrangement joins TRBV20-1 to TRBJ2-7, with 10 bases matching TRBD2. Germline CDR1 DFQATT, CDR2 SNEGSKA (reference sequence). This CDR3 spans 13 amino acids. Germline trimming cut 6 bases from V and 3 bases from J; bases unmatched to any gene: 5. CDR3 protein: CSALTSGYYEQYF. The CDR3 DNA follows: TGCAGTGCCCTGACTAGCGGGTACTACGAGCAGTACTTC.

This clonotype was detected only a few times. The chain is built from TRBV7-2 and TRBJ2-2; 12 positions match TRBD2. CDR1 and CDR2 (germline): SGHTA, FQGNSA. With 0 bases clipped from V and 4 bases from J, the junction kept 3 bases outside the gene matches. CDR3 length equals 17 residues. CDR3 sequence reads: CASSLARTSGVTGELFF. CDR3 coding DNA: TGTGCCAGCAGCTTAGCCAGGACTAGCGGGGTCACCGGGGAGCTGTTTTTT.

At least ten counts were recorded for this clonotype. CDR3 nucleotides: TGCAGCGTCATGGGGGGTAAAGGCTACGAGCAGTACTTC. The encoded protein is CSVMGGKGYEQYF. The V and J genes are TRBV29-1 and TRBJ2-7; tentatively, D is TRBD2 (6 bases). The CDR3 sequence is 13 residues long. From germline, CDR1 is SQVTM and CDR2 ANQGSEA. Trimming left V 6 bases short and J 3 bases short, with 15 bases between.

V is TRBV10-3 and J is TRBJ2-7, with D possibly being TRBD2 (5 bases). V shed 0 bases and J shed 4 bases, with 10 bases lying between them. The germline CDR1 and CDR2 sequences are ENHRY and SYGVKD. The CDR3 is made up of 14 amino acids. The DNA for the CDR3 is TGTGCCATCAGTGAGTCGGGAGCAAGGTACGAGCAGTACTTC. It specifies CAISESGARYEQYF.

This clonotype was observed many times. J is TRBJ1-3 and V is TRBV27; D remains ambiguous. V was trimmed by 6 bases and J by 8 bases, leaving 20 bases between them. This CDR3 has 15 residues. Per germline, CDR1 MNHEY and CDR2 SMNVEV (reference sequence). The CDR3 is CASRAGRFSVDTIYF. The CDR3 coding sequence is TGTGCCAGCAGGGCCGGTCGGTTTTCAGTGGACACCATATATTTT.

The table lists this clonotype with many counts. In DNA form, the CDR3 reads TGTGCCAGCAGTAAGAGCGGGAGTCCCGCAGATACGCAGTATTTT. Amino acids: CASSKSGSPADTQYF. J is TRBJ2-3 and V is TRBV11-2; 8 nucleotides agree with TRBD2. This CDR3 contains 15 residues. J gave up 4 bases and V 6 bases, and 9 bases lay outside the gene matches. Germline V CDR1 and CDR2: SGHAT, FQNNGV.

The gene calls are TRBV11-1 and TRBJ2-6; TRBD1 might be the D (6 bases). The length of the CDR3 is 18 residues. Trimming left V 5 bases short and J 0 bases short, with 17 bases between. Germline CDR1 SGHAT, CDR2 FQDESV (reference sequence). The CDR3 spells CASSTMGTTHSGANVLTF. CDR3 bases: TGTGCCAGCAGCACCATGGGGACAACTCACTCTGGGGCCAACGTCCTGACTTTC. The full variable domain, rest sourced from reference TRBV11-1 and TRBJ2-6, is EAEVAQSPRYKITEKSQAVAFWCDPISGHATLYWYRQILGQGPELLVQFQDESVVDDSQLPKDRFSAERLKGVDSTLKIQPAELGDSAMYLCASSTMGTTHSGANVLTFGAGSRLTVL.

CDR3 loop: CTRSLELAGLGDLYNEQFF. CDR3 nucleotide sequence: TGTACCCGCAGTTTAGAACTAGCGGGCTTGGGGGACCTTTACAATGAGCAGTTCTTC. This chain joins TRBV12-3 or TRBV12-4 and TRBJ2-1; 9 nucleotides line up with TRBD2. CDR3 length: 19 amino acids.

In its sample, this clonotype was seen many times. The chain employs TRBV3-1 and TRBJ2-3, with 8 bases that match TRBD2. The junction had 8 bases not matched to a gene; V was cut back by 1 base and J by 2 bases. The germline CDR1 and CDR2 sequences are LGHDT and YNNKEL (reference sequence). CDR3 size: 17 residues. The CDR3 loop is CASSQVAGLGYTDTQYF. CDR3 coding DNA: TGTGCCAGCAGCCAAGTCGCGGGACTAGGGTACACAGATACGCAGTATTTT.

Ten or more counts support this clonotype. V is TRBV6-6 and J is TRBJ2-7; 7 bases are shared with TRBD2. J gave up 7 bases and V 7 bases, and 4 bases lay outside the gene matches. Per the germline V gene, CDR1 is MNHNY and CDR2 is SVGAGI (reference sequence). This CDR3 comprises 11 residues. The CDR3 nucleotides are TGTGCCAGCACAGTGGGGGGGGAGCAGTACTTC. It codes for CASTVGGEQYF.

This clonotype was seen repeatedly, ten times or more. This rearrangement joins TRBV30 to TRBJ2-7, with TRBD2 matching 9 bases. The germline V gene encodes CDR1 GTSNPN and CDR2 SVGIG (reference sequence). V was pared by 0 bases and J by 4 bases, with 4 bases of the junction left unmatched. The CDR3 loop spans 14 amino acids. The DNA of the CDR3 is TGTGCCTGGAGTGTAATAGCGGGAGCGTACGAGCAGTACTTC. Protein: CAWSVIAGAYEQYF.

The genes are TRBV5-1 and TRBJ2-7, with TRBD2 as a possible D gene (5 bases). The germline gives CDR1 SGHRS, CDR2 YFSETQ. The length of the CDR3 is 15 residues. Trimming pared 4 bases from V and 1 base from J, leaving 15 bases between. CDR3 protein: CASSPGSGGSYEQYF. In DNA form, the CDR3 reads TGCGCCAGCAGCCCCGGCTCAGGAGGTTCCTACGAGCAGTACTTC.

This clonotype came up a few times. This rearrangement joins TRBV12-3 or TRBV12-4 to TRBJ2-3, with D perhaps TRBD1 or TRBD2 (5 bases each). With 7 bases removed from V and 1 base from J, the gap between germline ends came to 12 bases. The CDR3 sequence is 14 residues long. The CDR3 DNA is TGTGCCAGCACCCCAGGGAGAGGCACAGATACGCAGTATTTT. Residues: CASTPGRGTDTQYF.

This clonotype has a count of ten or more. This rearrangement joins TRBV7-2 to TRBJ2-7, with D uncertain. The CDR3 length is 13 residues. Germline-derived CDR1 and CDR2 are SGHTA and FQGNSA. The ends were cut back, 5 bases at V and 3 bases at J, with 11 bases in the middle. The CDR3 region is CASSQDLFYEQYF. CDR3 sequence (DNA): TGTGCCAGCAGCCAGGACCTTTTCTACGAGCAGTACTTC.